This T cell receptor (beta chain) emerged from a study of blood T cell repertoires in COVID-19 (dated by TCRdb to the early 2020s). Describing the broader study: Collaborator samples came from the United States, Italy and Spain and covered acute and convalescent phases of COVID-19. Sample metadata almost always included a de-identified subject ID, COVID-19 status, age in years and sex. The material from the prospective study consisted of cDNA or gDNA derived from T cells, B-cell-depleted T cells, or PBMCs. The repertoires were released in a freely available public database meant as a resource for research on the immune response to SARS-CoV-2. The dataset comprised deeply sampled blood TCRbeta repertoires from subjects exposed to, actively infected with, or recovered from COVID-19. The samples were drawn from the first 160 participants of the ongoing ImmuneRACE study and from about 1,200 subjects provided by 6 global collaborators. Where available, HLA class I and class II types were obtained from metadata supplied by the sample provider rather than from assay-based typing.

TCRbeta CDR3 regions were amplified from genomic DNA by means of the immunoSEQ Assay, a bias-controlled multiplex PCR. The source study handled its data this way. Nucleated cell counts per sample were estimated from amplification of reference gene primers within the assay. To quantify the absolute abundance of each unique TCRbeta CDR3 rearrangement, sequence reads were collapsed and filtered. For each sample, productive Simpson clonality was calculated as the square root of Simpson's diversity index over productive rearrangements. TCRdb retrieved this table from immuneACCESS and kept in-frame rearrangements only. Not all clones are present; in checked studies, unresolved V genes account for under half, and no reason is known for the remainder. That table furnishes V, J and clone size, whereas the DNA furnished D and trimming. This sample gives about 390,000 clones in total; approximately 87% of them show up just once. The ten top clones hold about 9.4% of the sample.

The CDR3 starts with the cysteine, ends with the phenylalanine, and has 13 residues. The CDR3 DNA has 39 bases and is translated from base 1. Trimming at the junction amounts to 3 bases on V and 5 bases on J, and the germline ends lie 11 bases apart. Sequences SGHNT (CDR1) and YYREEE (CDR2) are obtained from the germline V gene (reference sequence). Enrolling through a virtual design, the prospective study's participants ranged in age from roughly 18 to 90 years and lived across roughly 23 United States geographic areas. Cohort assignment in the prospective study relied on participant-reported clinical history from a screening survey and a study questionnaire. ImmuneRACE Cohort 3 recovered participants were defined by two consecutive negative NP/OP PCR tests, healthcare professional clearance, or symptom resolution. Each participant in the prospective study had whole blood, serum and a nasopharyngeal or oropharyngeal swab collected by mobile phlebotomists. Over a roughly two-month period, participants in the prospective study had the option of providing additional blood draws and questionnaires. Before DNA extraction, blood samples from the prospective study were shipped at room temperature or frozen.

For this clone: Its antigen remains undetermined. Within one base of it there is no much larger clone, and no base qualities were kept.

Overall study results and their limits: The quantity of clinical and demographic metadata differed by source and by participant and was supplied without curation.

The sequence joins TRBV5-4 to TRBJ1-2; TRBD1 might be the D gene, on 6 matching bases. Specimen: PBMCs or T cells enriched from blood (not recorded which). The clonotype comes from a woman in her forties or fifties who had recovered from COVID-19. The CDR3 loop reads CASSSTGYYGYTF. The sequenced DNA: TGTGCCAGCAGCTCGACAGGCTATTATGGCTACACCTTC.